A selection of T cell receptor beta chains follows, all from one sample in a study of T cells after yellow fever vaccination. TCRdb analysed the 5' RACE reads with MiXCR anew, one entry per CDR3 protein. This repertoire shows hundreds of thousands of distinct CDR3 sequences, just over 20% found once; its top ten account for about 16%. The specimen was PBMCs, collected about 21 days after the first yellow fever vaccination. All receptors come from a man aged 18-30 years who received the YFV17D yellow fever vaccine. CDR3s include the opening cysteine and the closing phenylalanine or tryptophan. Fields, in order: V gene, J gene, D gene, clone size, CDR3 DNA, CDR3 protein. The D gene is left open where the match is weak. A row's size may be missing; if present it is once, few, many or a size class.

TRBV18,TRBJ1-1,NA,few,TGTGCCAGCTCAGAAGGGTTCATGAACACTGAAGCTTTCTTT,CASSEGFMNTEAFF
TRBV5-1,TRBJ1-4,NA,NA,TGCGCCAGCAGCTTGCAAGGGGCCGCTAATGAAAAACTGTTTTTT,CASSLQGAANEKLFF
TRBV10-2,TRBJ2-6,TRBD1,once,TGCGCCAGCAGTGTAACCGGGACAGGTCACTCTGGGGCCAACGTCCTGACTTTC,CASSVTGTGHSGANVLTF
TRBV2,TRBJ2-1,TRBD2,NA,TGTGCCAGCAGCCCGGGCCCGGGGGGTGGGAATGAGCAGTTCTTC,CASSPGPGGGNEQFF
TRBV7-2,TRBJ1-2,NA,few,TGTGCCAGCAGCCCAGGCCCTACTGGCTACACCTTC,CASSPGPTGYTF
TRBV7-9,TRBJ1-2,NA,NA,TGTGCCAGCACCGGCGCGGCTAACTATGGCTACACCTTC,CASTGAANYGYTF
TRBV21-1,TRBJ2-5,NA,few,TGTGCCAGCAGCAAAGCTCAAGGGAATGAGCTGAGGGGCCAAGAGACCCAGTACTTC,CASSKAQGNELRGQETQYF
TRBV27,TRBJ2-3,TRBD2,many,TGTGCCAGCAGTCACGTCCAGCGGGGGACTAACACAGATACGCAGTATTTT,CASSHVQRGTNTDTQYF
TRBV29-1,TRBJ2-2,NA,few,TGCAGCGTTGGGGAACCGAGAGACACCGGGGAGCTGTTTTTT,CSVGEPRDTGELFF
TRBV20-1,TRBJ2-5,NA,few,TGCAGTGCGAGACCCGGACTTATTCAGGAGACCCAGTACTTC,CSARPGLIQETQYF
TRBV7-2,TRBJ2-1,TRBD1,many,TGTGCCAGCAGCCCGACAGTGACAGGGGGGGCCTACAATGAGCAGTTCTTC,CASSPTVTGGAYNEQFF
TRBV12-3/TRBV12-4,TRBJ1-1,NA,NA,TGTGCCAGCAGTTTATCATACGGGGAAACTGAAGCTTTCTTT,CASSLSYGETEAFF
TRBV3-1,TRBJ2-1,NA,few,TGTGCCAGCAGCCAAGCTGGCAAAAGTTACAATGAGCAGTTCTTC,CASSQAGKSYNEQFF
TRBV12-3/TRBV12-4,TRBJ1-2,NA,many,TGTGCCAGCAGTGTAGGGAACACCTATGGCTACACCTTC,CASSVGNTYGYTF
TRBV7-2,TRBJ2-1,NA,NA,TGTGCCAGCAGAGATACAGGGCCCCACAATGAGCAGTTCTTC,CASRDTGPHNEQFF
TRBV5-4,TRBJ1-4,NA,NA,TGTGCCAGCGGGTTTATGGGGAATGAAAAACTGTTTTTT,CASGFMGNEKLFF
TRBV4-2,TRBJ2-1,TRBD1,NA,TGTGCCAGCAGCCATAAACAGGGACAGGGTTTCTCCTACAATGAGCAGTTCTTC,CASSHKQGQGFSYNEQFF
TRBV12-3/TRBV12-4,TRBJ1-1,NA,few,TGTGCCAGCGGGAGGGGTTCGGGGGCTGAAGCTTTCTTT,CASGRGSGAEAFF
TRBV7-6,TRBJ2-3,TRBD2,NA,TGTGCCAGCAGCTTAGGTGCCCTAGCGGGGGCCAAAAATACGCAGTATTTT,CASSLGALAGAKNTQYF
TRBV12-3/TRBV12-4,TRBJ2-1,TRBD2,few,TGTGCCAGCAGTTTAGCGACTAGCGGGGGTCGTGGCAATGAGCAGTTCTTC,CASSLATSGGRGNEQFF
TRBV25-1,TRBJ2-2,TRBD2,NA,TGTGCCAGCACCCCAGCGGGGGCCCCTCCCGGGGAGCTGTTTTTT,CASTPAGAPPGELFF
TRBV6-5,TRBJ2-1,NA,few,TGTGCCAGCAGTTACGACACAGCGGCCTACAATGAGCAGTTCTTC,CASSYDTAAYNEQFF
TRBV19,TRBJ1-1,NA,few,TGTGCCAGTAGTATGGGGGGAACGGGGAACACTGAAGCTTTCTTT,CASSMGGTGNTEAFF
TRBV5-1,TRBJ2-5,TRBD2,many,TGCGCCAGCAGCCCGGGACTAGCGGGGTACCAAGAGACCCAGTACTTC,CASSPGLAGYQETQYF
TRBV4-3,TRBJ2-5,NA,NA,TGCGCCAGCAGCCAAGACGAAACAGGGTTGTACTTC,CASSQDETGLYF
TRBV7-9,TRBJ2-3,TRBD2,NA,TGTGCCAGCAGTTCCCCGGGGGGGAACACAGATACGCAGTATTTT,CASSSPGGNTDTQYF
TRBV29-1,TRBJ2-5,NA,NA,TGCAGCGTTGTATTCCGGGGCGGACAAGAGACCCAGTACTTC,CSVVFRGGQETQYF
TRBV7-3,TRBJ2-1,NA,NA,TGTGCCAGCAGTCTTATTCGGGGGCCGTACAATGAGCAGTTCTTC,CASSLIRGPYNEQFF
TRBV9,TRBJ2-3,NA,NA,TGTGCCAGCAGCACCCACAGGAGCACAGATACGCAGTATTTT,CASSTHRSTDTQYF
TRBV4-3,TRBJ1-1,TRBD1,NA,TGCGCCAGCAGCCAAGTTGACAGGGTGACTGAAGCTTTCTTT,CASSQVDRVTEAFF
TRBV5-1,TRBJ2-5,NA,NA,TGCGCCAGCAGCTTGGAAGGGTACCGAGAGACCCAGTACTTC,CASSLEGYRETQYF
TRBV6-5,TRBJ2-1,TRBD1,few,TGTGCCAGCAGTTCCGCGACAGGGTTCAATGAGCAGTTCTTC,CASSSATGFNEQFF
TRBV29-1,TRBJ1-1,NA,few,TGCAGCGTTGAGATCACTGAAGCTTTCTTT,CSVEITEAFF
TRBV5-1,TRBJ2-7,NA,NA,TGCGCCAGCAGCTTGGAGGTACTGTCCTACGAGCAGTACTTC,CASSLEVLSYEQYF
TRBV6-2/TRBV6-3,TRBJ1-2,NA,few,TGTGCCAGCAGTATCTCCAACTATGGCTACACCTTC,CASSISNYGYTF
TRBV7-6,TRBJ2-5,NA,NA,TGTGCCAGCAGCGTGGACTGGCGAAGCATGGCCCAAGAGACCCAGTACTTC,CASSVDWRSMAQETQYF
TRBV20-1,TRBJ2-3,NA,NA,TGCAGTGCTAGGAGGAGCCCCAAAGATACGCAGTATTTT,CSARRSPKDTQYF
TRBV5-1,TRBJ2-5,TRBD2,few,TGCGCCAGCAGCGCCTCTAGCGGGCGGTCCCCAACGTACCAAGAGACCCAGTACTTC,CASSASSGRSPTYQETQYF
TRBV5-1,TRBJ2-3,NA,NA,TGCGCCAGCAGCTTCGCCCCCCCACGGGGCACAGATACGCAGTATTTT,CASSFAPPRGTDTQYF
TRBV12-3/TRBV12-4,TRBJ2-7,NA,many,TGTGCCAGCAGTTTTAGTACGGGTTACACGTACTTC,CASSFSTGYTYF
TRBV9,TRBJ2-1,TRBD2,NA,TGTGCCAGCAGCACATGGGGGACTAGGGGGGGCGGTGGCTACAATGAGCAGTTCTTC,CASSTWGTRGGGGYNEQFF
TRBV6-2/TRBV6-3,TRBJ1-1,NA,few,TGTGCCCACTCAAGGTATATGAACGCTGAAGCTTTCTTT,CAHSRYMNAEAFF
TRBV24-1,TRBJ2-7,TRBD1,few,TGTGCCACCAGACCGGACAGGAACGAGCAGTACTTC,CATRPDRNEQYF
TRBV20-1,TRBJ2-4,NA,few,TGCAGTGCTAGAGTATTTGACTTTGGGACCAAAAACATTCAGTACTTC,CSARVFDFGTKNIQYF
TRBV6-2/TRBV6-3,TRBJ1-5,NA,few,TGTGCCAGCAGTTACGAGGGGTTGAACAATCAGCCCCAGCATTTT,CASSYEGLNNQPQHF
TRBV3-1,TRBJ1-1,NA,few,TGTGCCAGCAGCCAATTCACTGAAGCTTTCTTT,CASSQFTEAFF